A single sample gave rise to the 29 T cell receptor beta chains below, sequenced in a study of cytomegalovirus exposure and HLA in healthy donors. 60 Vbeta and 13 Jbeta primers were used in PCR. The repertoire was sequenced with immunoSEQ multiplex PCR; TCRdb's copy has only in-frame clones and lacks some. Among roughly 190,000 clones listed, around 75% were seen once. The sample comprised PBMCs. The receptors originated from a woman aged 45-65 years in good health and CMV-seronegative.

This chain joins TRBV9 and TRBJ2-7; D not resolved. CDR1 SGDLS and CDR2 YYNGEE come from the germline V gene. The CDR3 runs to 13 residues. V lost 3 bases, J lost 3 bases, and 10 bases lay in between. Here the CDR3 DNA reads TGTGCCAGCAGCGCCCCAAGCAACTACGAGCAGTACTTC. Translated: CASSAPSNYEQYF.

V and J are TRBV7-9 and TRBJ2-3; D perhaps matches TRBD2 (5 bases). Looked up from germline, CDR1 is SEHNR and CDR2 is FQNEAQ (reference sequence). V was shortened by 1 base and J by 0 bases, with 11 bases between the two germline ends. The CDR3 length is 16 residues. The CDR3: CASSLGPSGSTDTQYF. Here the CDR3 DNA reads TGTGCCAGCAGCTTAGGCCCGAGCGGTAGCACAGATACGCAGTATTTT.

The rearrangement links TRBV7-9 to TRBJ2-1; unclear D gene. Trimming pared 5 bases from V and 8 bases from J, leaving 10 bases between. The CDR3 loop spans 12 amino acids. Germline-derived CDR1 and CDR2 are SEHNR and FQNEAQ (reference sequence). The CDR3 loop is CASSLRQDEQFF. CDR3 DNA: TGTGCCAGCAGCCTTCGACAAGATGAGCAGTTCTTC.

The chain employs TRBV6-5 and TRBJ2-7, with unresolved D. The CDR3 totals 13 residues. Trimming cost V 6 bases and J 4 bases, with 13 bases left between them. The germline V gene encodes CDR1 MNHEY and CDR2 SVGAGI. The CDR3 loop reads CASRTKLVYEQYF. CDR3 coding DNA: TGTGCCAGCAGAACTAAGCTAGTGTACGAGCAGTACTTC.

The DNA of the CDR3 is TGCAGCGCTTGGACAGGGCCCGCTGAAGCTTTCTTT. This translates into CSAWTGPAEAFF. The chain joins TRBV29-1 to TRBJ1-1; TRBD1 matches at 8 bases. CDR1 is SQVTM and CDR2 is ANQGSEA in the germline V gene. The J segment lost 6 bases and the V segment lost 7 bases, leaving 7 bases of the junction unmatched. The length of the CDR3 is 12 residues.

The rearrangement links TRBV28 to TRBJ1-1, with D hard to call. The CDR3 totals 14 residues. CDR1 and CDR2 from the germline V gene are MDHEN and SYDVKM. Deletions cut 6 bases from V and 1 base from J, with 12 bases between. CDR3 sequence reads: CASRSFGGNTEAFF. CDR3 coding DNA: TGTGCCAGCAGAAGCTTTGGTGGGAACACTGAAGCTTTCTTT.

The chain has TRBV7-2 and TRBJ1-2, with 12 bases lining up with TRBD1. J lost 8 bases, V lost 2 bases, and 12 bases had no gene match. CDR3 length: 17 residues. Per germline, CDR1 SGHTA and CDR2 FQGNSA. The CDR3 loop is CASSLTIPGQGAHGYTF. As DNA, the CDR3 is TGTGCCAGCAGCTTAACAATTCCGGGACAGGGGGCGCACGGCTACACCTTC. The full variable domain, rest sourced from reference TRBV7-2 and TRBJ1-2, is GAGVSQSPSNKVTEKGKDVELRCDPISGHTALYWYRQSLGQGLEFLIYFQGNSAPDKSGLPSDRFSAERTGGSVSTLTIQRTQQEDSAVYLCASSLTIPGQGAHGYTFGSGTRLTVV.

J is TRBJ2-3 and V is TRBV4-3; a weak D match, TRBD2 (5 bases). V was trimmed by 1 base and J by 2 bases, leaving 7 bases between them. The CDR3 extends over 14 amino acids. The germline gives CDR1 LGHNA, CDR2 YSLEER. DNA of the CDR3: TGCGCCAGCAGCCAAGGACTACCCACAGATACGCAGTATTTT. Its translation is CASSQGLPTDTQYF.

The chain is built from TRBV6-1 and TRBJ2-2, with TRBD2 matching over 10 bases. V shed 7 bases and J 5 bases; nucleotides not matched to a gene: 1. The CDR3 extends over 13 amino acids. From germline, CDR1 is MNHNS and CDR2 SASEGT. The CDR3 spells CASMGLATGELFF. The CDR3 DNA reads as TGTGCCAGCATGGGACTAGCGACCGGGGAGCTGTTTTTT.

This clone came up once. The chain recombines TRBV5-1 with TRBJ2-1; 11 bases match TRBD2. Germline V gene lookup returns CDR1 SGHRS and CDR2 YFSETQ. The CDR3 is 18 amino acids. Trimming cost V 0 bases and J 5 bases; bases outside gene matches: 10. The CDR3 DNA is TGCGCCAGCAGCTTGGTCCTCCTAAAACTAGCGGGGGACAATGAGCAGTTCTTC. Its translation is CASSLVLLKLAGDNEQFF.

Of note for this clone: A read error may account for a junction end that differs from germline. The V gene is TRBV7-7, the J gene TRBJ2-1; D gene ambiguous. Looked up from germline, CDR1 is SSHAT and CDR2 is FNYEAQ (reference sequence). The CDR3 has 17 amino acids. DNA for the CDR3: TGTGCTAGCAGCTTAAACCCCGCACTGAGCTCCTACAATGAGCAGTTCTTC. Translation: CASSLNPALSSYNEQFF.

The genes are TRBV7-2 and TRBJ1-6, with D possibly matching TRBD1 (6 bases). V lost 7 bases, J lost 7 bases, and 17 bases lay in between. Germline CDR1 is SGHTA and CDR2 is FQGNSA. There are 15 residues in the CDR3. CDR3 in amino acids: CASNPVRGKNSPLHF. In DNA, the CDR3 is TGTGCCAGCAATCCCGTTAGGGGGAAGAATTCACCCCTCCACTTT.

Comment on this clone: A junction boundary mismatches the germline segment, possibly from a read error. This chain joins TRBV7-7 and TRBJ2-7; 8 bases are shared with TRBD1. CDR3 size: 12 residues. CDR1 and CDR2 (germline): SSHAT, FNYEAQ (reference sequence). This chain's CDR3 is CASSSSDRVQYF. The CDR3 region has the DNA TGTGCTAGCAGCTCTTCGGACAGGGTCCAGTACTTC.

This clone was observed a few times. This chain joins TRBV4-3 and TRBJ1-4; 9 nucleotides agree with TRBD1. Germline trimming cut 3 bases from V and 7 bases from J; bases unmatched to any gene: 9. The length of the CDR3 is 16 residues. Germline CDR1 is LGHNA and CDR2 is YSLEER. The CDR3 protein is CASSHDWTGDREKLFF. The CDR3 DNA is TGCGCCAGCAGCCACGATTGGACAGGGGATCGTGAAAAACTGTTTTTT.

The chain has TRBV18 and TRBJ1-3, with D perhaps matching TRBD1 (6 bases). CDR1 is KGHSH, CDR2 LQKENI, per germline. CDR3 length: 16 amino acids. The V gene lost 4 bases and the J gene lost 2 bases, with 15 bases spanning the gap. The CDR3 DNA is TGTGCCAGCTCACGCGGCCGCACAGGGACTGGAAACACCATATATTTT. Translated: CASSRGRTGTGNTIYF. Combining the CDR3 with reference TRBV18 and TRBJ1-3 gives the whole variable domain NAGVMQNPRHLVRRRGQEARLRCSPMKGHSHVYWYRQLPEEGLKFMVYLQKENIIDESGMPKERFSAEFPKEGPSILRIQQVVRGDSAAYFCASSRGRTGTGNTIYFGEGSWLTVV.

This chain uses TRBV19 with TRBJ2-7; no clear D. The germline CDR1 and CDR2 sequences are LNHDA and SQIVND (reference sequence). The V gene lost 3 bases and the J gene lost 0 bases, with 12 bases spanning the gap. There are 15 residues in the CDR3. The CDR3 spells CASSMNSLRSYEQYF. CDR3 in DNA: TGTGCCAGTAGTATGAACAGCCTCCGCTCCTACGAGCAGTACTTC.

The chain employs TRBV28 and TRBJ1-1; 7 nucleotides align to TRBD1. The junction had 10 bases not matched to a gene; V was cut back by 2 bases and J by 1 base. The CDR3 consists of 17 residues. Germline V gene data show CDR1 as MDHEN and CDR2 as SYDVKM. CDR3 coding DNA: TGTGCCAGCAGTTTAAGGACAAGGGGGCGAGGGAACACTGAAGCTTTCTTT. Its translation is CASSLRTRGRGNTEAFF. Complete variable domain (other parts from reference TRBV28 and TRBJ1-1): DVKVTQSSRYLVKRTGEKVFLECVQDMDHENMFWYRQDPGLGLRLIYFSYDVKMKEKGDIPEGYSVSREKKERFSLILESASTNQTSMYLCASSLRTRGRGNTEAFFGQGTRLTVV.

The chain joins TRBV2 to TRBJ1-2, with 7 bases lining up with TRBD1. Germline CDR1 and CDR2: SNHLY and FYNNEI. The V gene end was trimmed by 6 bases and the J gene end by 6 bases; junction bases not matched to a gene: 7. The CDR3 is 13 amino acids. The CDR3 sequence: CASREGALHGYTF. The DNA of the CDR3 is TGTGCCAGCAGGGAGGGGGCTCTTCATGGCTACACCTTC.

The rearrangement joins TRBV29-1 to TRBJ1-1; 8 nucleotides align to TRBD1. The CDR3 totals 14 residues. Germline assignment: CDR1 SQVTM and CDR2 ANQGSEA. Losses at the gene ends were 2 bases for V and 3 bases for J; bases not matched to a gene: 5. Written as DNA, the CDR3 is TGCAGCGTTGAAAGACAGGGGCAAGACACTGAAGCTTTCTTT. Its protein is CSVERQGQDTEAFF.

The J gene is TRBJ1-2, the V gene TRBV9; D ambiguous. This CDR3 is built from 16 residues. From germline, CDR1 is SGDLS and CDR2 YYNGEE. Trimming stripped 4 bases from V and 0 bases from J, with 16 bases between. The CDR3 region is CASSPRHGPTNYGYTF. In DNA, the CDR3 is TGTGCCAGCAGCCCCCGACATGGGCCCACTAACTATGGCTACACCTTC.

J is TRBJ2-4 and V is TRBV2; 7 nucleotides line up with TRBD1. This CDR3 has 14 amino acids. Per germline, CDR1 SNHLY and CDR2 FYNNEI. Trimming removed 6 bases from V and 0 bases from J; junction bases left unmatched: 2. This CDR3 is CASSDRAAKNIQYF. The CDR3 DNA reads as TGTGCCAGCAGCGACAGGGCAGCCAAAAACATTCAGTACTTC.

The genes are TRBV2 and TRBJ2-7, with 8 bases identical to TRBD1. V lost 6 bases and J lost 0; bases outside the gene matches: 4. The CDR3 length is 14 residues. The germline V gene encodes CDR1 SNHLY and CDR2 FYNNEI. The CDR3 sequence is CASSSDRVSYEQYF. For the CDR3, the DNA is TGTGCCAGCAGCTCGGACAGGGTCTCCTACGAGCAGTACTTC.

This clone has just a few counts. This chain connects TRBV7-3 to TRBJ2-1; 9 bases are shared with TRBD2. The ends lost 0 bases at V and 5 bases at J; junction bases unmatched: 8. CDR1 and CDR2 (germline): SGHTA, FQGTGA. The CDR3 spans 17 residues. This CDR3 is CASSLTLAGGAHNEQFF. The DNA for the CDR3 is TGTGCCAGCAGCTTAACATTGGCGGGAGGGGCCCACAATGAGCAGTTCTTC.

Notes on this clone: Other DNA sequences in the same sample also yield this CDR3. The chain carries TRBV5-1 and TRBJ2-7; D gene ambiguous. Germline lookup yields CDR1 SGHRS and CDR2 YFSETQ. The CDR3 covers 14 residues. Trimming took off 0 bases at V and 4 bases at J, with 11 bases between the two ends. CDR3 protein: CASSLVVSPYEQYF. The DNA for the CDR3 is TGCGCCAGCAGCTTGGTCGTTAGCCCATACGAGCAGTACTTC. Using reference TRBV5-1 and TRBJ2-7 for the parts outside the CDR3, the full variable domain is KAGVTQTPRYLIKTRGQQVTLSCSPISGHRSVSWYQQTPGQGLQFLFEYFSETQRNKGNFPGRFSGRQFSNSRSEMNVSTLELGDSALYLCASSLVVSPYEQYFGPGTRLTVT.

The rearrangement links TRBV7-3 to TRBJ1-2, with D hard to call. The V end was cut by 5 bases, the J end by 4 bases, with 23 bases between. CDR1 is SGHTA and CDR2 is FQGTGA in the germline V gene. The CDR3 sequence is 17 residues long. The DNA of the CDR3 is TGTGCCAGCAGCGAATCTCAATACCGACGCCCAGGCTATGGCTACACCTTC. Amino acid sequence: CASSESQYRRPGYGYTF.

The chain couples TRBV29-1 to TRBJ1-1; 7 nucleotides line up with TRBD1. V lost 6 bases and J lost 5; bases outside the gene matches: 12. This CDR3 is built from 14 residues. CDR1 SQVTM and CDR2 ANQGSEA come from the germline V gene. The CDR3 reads CSVRYRGEGTEAFF. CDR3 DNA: TGCAGCGTCAGGTACAGGGGCGAAGGAACTGAAGCTTTCTTT.

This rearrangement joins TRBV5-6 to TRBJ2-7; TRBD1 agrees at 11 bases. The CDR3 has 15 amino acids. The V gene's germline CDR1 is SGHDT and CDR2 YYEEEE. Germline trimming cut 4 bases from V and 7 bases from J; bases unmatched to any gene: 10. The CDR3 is CASSLGTGGYREQYF. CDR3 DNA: TGTGCCAGCAGCCTAGGGACAGGGGGATATCGGGAGCAGTACTTC.

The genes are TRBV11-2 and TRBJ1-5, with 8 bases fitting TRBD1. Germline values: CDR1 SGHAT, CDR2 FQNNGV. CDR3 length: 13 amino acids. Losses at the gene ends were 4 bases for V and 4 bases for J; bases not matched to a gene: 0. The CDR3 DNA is TGTGCCAGCAGCTGGACAGGGAATCAGCCCCAGCATTTT. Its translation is CASSWTGNQPQHF. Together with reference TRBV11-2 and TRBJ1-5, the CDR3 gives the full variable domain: EAGVAQSPRYKIIEKRQSVAFWCNPISGHATLYWYQQILGQGPKLLIQFQNNGVVDDSQLPKDRFSAERLKGVDSTLKIQPAKLEDSAVYLCASSWTGNQPQHFGDGTRLSIL.

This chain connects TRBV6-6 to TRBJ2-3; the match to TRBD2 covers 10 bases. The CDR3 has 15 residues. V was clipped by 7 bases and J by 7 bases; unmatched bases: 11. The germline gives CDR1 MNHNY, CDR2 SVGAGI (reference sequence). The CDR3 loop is CASTSSGGRGNTQYF. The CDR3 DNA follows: TGTGCCAGCACCAGTAGCGGGGGGCGGGGTAATACGCAGTATTTT.